This T cell receptor beta chain was sequenced in a study of blood T cell repertoires in COVID-19. Clones were read by immunoSEQ multiplex PCR, and TCRdb kept only the in-frame ones, dropping some. The data hold hundreds of thousands of clones, with 88% observed a single time. Germline V gene sequence: CDR1 SGHDN, CDR2 FVKESK. V lost 4 bases and J lost 3; bases outside the gene matches: 6. This CDR3 is 14 amino acids long. The chain links TRBV14 to TRBJ2-7, with 7 bases lining up with TRBD2. Sequenced input: peripheral blood. The sequence was collected from a woman aged 25-40 years with COVID-19, enrolled during active disease. The CDR3 sequence: CASSPGGRFYEQYF. The DNA for the CDR3 is TGTGCCAGCAGCCCGGGGGGTCGATTCTACGAGCAGTACTTC.